This T cell receptor (beta chain) originates from a study of blood T cell repertoires in COVID-19. Germline CDR1 is SGHRS and CDR2 is YFSETQ. The CDR3 is made up of 16 amino acids. V lost 0 bases to trimming and J lost 6 bases; unmatched junction nucleotides: 7. Only in-frame clones appear in the TCRdb table, and some are missing; sequencing was by immunoSEQ multiplex PCR. The sample has approximately 240,000 clones, under 85% seen once. Input material: peripheral blood. The receptor comes from a woman in her thirties or forties with active or convalescent COVID-19. V is TRBV5-1 and J is TRBJ1-1; TRBD1 agrees at 11 bases. The CDR3, as DNA: TGCGCCAGCAGCTTGGCAGGACAGGGGGCTTCTGCTGAAGCTTTCTTT. Translated: CASSLAGQGASAEAFF.